The 24 T cell receptor beta chains listed next were all sequenced from one sample in a study of cytomegalovirus exposure and HLA in healthy donors (dated by TCRdb to about 2017). Receptors were amplified or captured by the immunoSEQ multiplex PCR assay. The multiplex PCR relied on a mix of 60 forward primers for TCR Vbeta segments and 13 reverse primers for TCR Jbeta segments. TCRdb limited this immuneACCESS table to in-frame rearrangements with V and J called. A share of clones is missing; checked studies link under half to unresolved V genes, and the rest is unexplained. The table for this sample lists 100,000 to 120,000 clones; roughly 80% of them were counted only once. The top ten clones comprise roughly 8.6% of the sample. Sequencing was carried out using PBMCs. The receptors come from a woman in her forties in good health and CMV-seropositive.

This clone was seen more than once but under ten times. The chain employs TRBV11-2 and TRBJ1-1; 7 nucleotides match TRBD1. Germline V lookup: CDR1 SGHAT, CDR2 FQNNGV. The CDR3 sequence is 16 residues long. V lost 6 bases and J lost 3; bases outside the gene matches: 13. The CDR3 reads CASRHLRGRIDTEAFF. The DNA of the CDR3 is TGTGCCAGCAGGCATTTGAGGGGGCGAATCGACACTGAAGCTTTCTTT.

The chain links TRBV29-1 to TRBJ2-3, with 13 bases that match TRBD2. V lost 4 bases, J lost 4 bases, and 11 bases stayed unmatched. Germline loops: CDR1 SQVTM, CDR2 ANQGSEA. The CDR3 length is 17 residues. This CDR3 reads CSVGRLTSGRAPDTQYF. CDR3 coding DNA: TGCAGCGTTGGCAGATTAACTAGCGGGAGGGCCCCAGATACGCAGTATTTT.

The gene calls are TRBV5-6 and TRBJ1-1; 7 nucleotides agree with TRBD1. Looked up from germline, CDR1 is SGHDT and CDR2 is YYEEEE. There are 13 residues in the CDR3. Losses at the gene ends were 3 bases for V and 8 bases for J; bases not matched to a gene: 7. CDR3 region: CASSSMDRQEAFF. The CDR3 coding sequence is TGTGCCAGCAGCTCGATGGACAGGCAGGAAGCTTTCTTT.

A note on this clone: One end of the junction varies from germline; a read error may be responsible. This chain joins TRBV7-2 and TRBJ2-7; 11 bases line up with TRBD2. Germline CDR1 SGHTA, CDR2 FQGNSA. This CDR3 has 14 residues. CDR3 in amino acids: CASSIAGGPGEQYF. In nucleotides, the CDR3 is TGTGCCAGCAGCATAGCGGGGGGGCCGGGCGAGCAGTACTTC.

J is TRBJ2-7 and V is TRBV4-2, with 7 bases aligning to TRBD2. V shed 4 bases and J 0 bases; nucleotides not matched to a gene: 6. CDR1 LGHNA and CDR2 YNFKEQ come from the germline V gene. The CDR3 is 15 residues long. CDR3 DNA: TGTGCCAGCAGCCTTACTAGCGAGAGCTCCTACGAGCAGTACTTC. This codes for CASSLTSESSYEQYF.

Details on this clone: In the same sample, other DNA sequences code for this CDR3. The chain carries TRBV11-2 and TRBJ2-7; D is undetermined. V gave up 4 bases and J gave up 1 base, with 2 bases separating them. Germline assignment: CDR1 SGHAT and CDR2 FQNNGV. This CDR3 is 11 amino acids long. This CDR3 is CASSSSYEQYF. The CDR3 DNA sequence: TGTGCCAGCAGCTCGTCCTACGAGCAGTACTTC.

The chain carries TRBV18 and TRBJ1-4, with D possibly being TRBD1 (6 bases). Germline CDR1 is KGHSH and CDR2 is LQKENI. The CDR3 spans 16 residues. The germline V and J ends were trimmed by 0 bases and 0 bases, with 8 bases remaining between them. The CDR3 reads CASSPPAGATNEKLFF. The CDR3 DNA reads as TGTGCCAGCTCACCACCGGCAGGGGCAACTAATGAAAAACTGTTTTTT.

The chain uses TRBV4-2 and TRBJ2-7; 7 bases line up with TRBD1. CDR3 length: 16 residues. Germline CDR1 reads LGHNA; CDR2 reads YNFKEQ. V shed 4 bases and J 5 bases; nucleotides not matched to a gene: 14. The CDR3 DNA sequence: TGTGCCAGCAGCCCCCTACGGGCCCAGGGGGTGGACGAGCAGTACTTC. Protein: CASSPLRAQGVDEQYF.

The chain carries TRBV27 and TRBJ1-2; 9 bases are a match to TRBD1. After removal of 3 bases from V and 5 bases from J, the junction contained 1 base not matched to a gene. The CDR3 has 13 residues. From germline, CDR1 is MNHEY and CDR2 SMNVEV (reference sequence). The CDR3 sequence: CASSFDRGYGYTF. DNA of the CDR3: TGTGCCAGCAGTTTTGACAGGGGGTATGGCTACACCTTC.

This clone was detected only once. V is TRBV27 and J is TRBJ1-1, with D hard to call. Germline V CDR1 and CDR2: MNHEY, SMNVEV (reference sequence). Trimming pared 0 bases from V and 4 bases from J, leaving 12 bases between. This CDR3 has 15 amino acids. CDR3 coding DNA: TGTGCCAGCAGTTTATCGATCAGTATTGGCACTGAAGCTTTCTTT. It yields the protein CASSLSISIGTEAFF.

This sequence joins TRBV5-1 and TRBJ2-1, with D possibly matching TRBD1 (5 bases). Trimming removed 6 bases from V and 5 bases from J, with 15 bases in between. The germline V gene encodes CDR1 SGHRS and CDR2 YFSETQ. CDR3 length: 14 residues. The CDR3 nucleotides are TGCGCCAGCACCTACGACAGACTCAACAATGAGCAGTTCTTC. Translating gives CASTYDRLNNEQFF.

The rearrangement uses TRBV6-5 and TRBJ1-4, with D unclear. V gave up 0 bases and J gave up 4 bases, with 12 bases separating them. CDR3 length equals 16 residues. Germline V CDR1 and CDR2: MNHEY, SVGAGI. The CDR3 nucleotides are TGTGCCAGCAGTTACTCGATCGGTCTTGGTAATGAAAAACTGTTTTTT. This translates into CASSYSIGLGNEKLFF.

This chain links TRBV11-2 with TRBJ2-5; D is perhaps TRBD2 (6 bases). This CDR3 spans 15 amino acids. Germline V CDR1 and CDR2: SGHAT, FQNNGV. V was shortened by 2 bases and J by 5 bases, with 15 bases between the two germline ends. This CDR3 reads CASSLRGLPGETQYF. The CDR3 DNA follows: TGTGCCAGCAGCTTACGGGGACTCCCGGGGGAGACCCAGTACTTC. The whole variable domain, remainder taken from reference TRBV11-2 and TRBJ2-5, is EAGVAQSPRYKIIEKRQSVAFWCNPISGHATLYWYQQILGQGPKLLIQFQNNGVVDDSQLPKDRFSAERLKGVDSTLKIQPAKLEDSAVYLCASSLRGLPGETQYFGPGTRLLVL.

For this clone: The junction does not match germline at one end; this may be a read error. The CDR3 here is CSSSLGTGGNEKLFF. CDR3 nucleotide sequence: TGTTCCAGCAGCCTTGGGACAGGGGGTAATGAAAAACTGTTTTTT. The V and J genes are TRBV7-9 and TRBJ1-4; 11 nucleotides match TRBD1. Germline values: CDR1 SEHNR, CDR2 FQNEAQ (reference sequence). The CDR3 sequence is 15 residues long.

This chain uses TRBV28 with TRBJ2-7, with TRBD2 as a possible D gene (5 bases). The V gene lost 5 bases and the J gene lost 7 bases, with 18 bases spanning the gap. Germline-derived CDR1 and CDR2 are MDHEN and SYDVKM. This CDR3 spans 14 amino acids. As DNA, the CDR3 is TGTGCCAGCAGTGCCTCAACTAGGAGAAGTGAGCAGTACTTC. Encoded protein: CASSASTRRSEQYF. The whole variable domain, remainder taken from reference TRBV28 and TRBJ2-7, is DVKVTQSSRYLVKRTGEKVFLECVQDMDHENMFWYRQDPGLGLRLIYFSYDVKMKEKGDIPEGYSVSREKKERFSLILESASTNQTSMYLCASSASTRRSEQYFGPGTRLTVT.

The chain combines TRBV2 with TRBJ2-7; 14 bases are a match to TRBD2. Germline assignment: CDR1 SNHLY and CDR2 FYNNEI. The CDR3 contains 16 residues. V shed 6 bases, J shed 0 bases, and the junction held 4 bases outside the gene matches. CDR3 sequence reads: CASSPGLAGGSYEQYF. In DNA, the CDR3 is TGTGCCAGCAGCCCCGGACTAGCGGGGGGCTCCTACGAGCAGTACTTC. Filled out from reference TRBV2 and TRBJ2-7, the complete variable domain reads EPEVTQTPSHQVTQMGQEVILRCVPISNHLYFYWYRQILGQKVEFLVSFYNNEISEKSEIFDDQFSVERPDGSNFTLKIRSTKLEDSAMYFCASSPGLAGGSYEQYFGPGTRLTVT.

The genes are TRBV7-2 and TRBJ1-1, with D tentatively TRBD1 (6 bases). Between the trimmed V and J ends, which lost 3 bases and 5 bases, there was a span of 13 bases. CDR1 is SGHTA, CDR2 FQGNSA, per germline. The CDR3 sequence is 14 residues long. CDR3: CASSLLAGVTEAFF. CDR3 DNA: TGTGCCAGCAGCTTGCTGGCAGGGGTAACTGAAGCTTTCTTT.

J is TRBJ2-5 and V is TRBV19; D is unclear. V was shortened by 5 bases and J by 1 base, with 8 bases between the two germline ends. The CDR3 runs to 13 residues. CDR1 and CDR2 from the germline V gene are LNHDA and SQIVND (reference sequence). CDR3 DNA: TGTGCCAGTAGTGGTGTACTCCAAGAGACCCAGTACTTC. Translation: CASSGVLQETQYF.

This clone came up a few times. The genes are TRBV7-9 and TRBJ1-4, with 9 nucleotides matching TRBD1. This CDR3 spans 13 amino acids. Germline assignment: CDR1 SEHNR and CDR2 FQNEAQ (reference sequence). CDR3 in amino acids: CASGTGFREKLFF. The CDR3 bases are TGTGCTTCGGGGACAGGGTTCAGGGAAAAACTGTTTTTT.

This clone was seen more than once but under ten times. CDR3 sequence: CASSKNVSGSESKNIQYF. CDR3 sequence (DNA): TGTGCCAGCAGCAAAAATGTTAGCGGGAGCGAGTCCAAAAACATTCAGTACTTC. The chain links TRBV21-1 to TRBJ2-4; the table's TRBD2 call for D was not verified on the DNA. TRBV21-1 is listed as a pseudogene. The CDR3 has 18 amino acids.

This clone was seen a handful of times. This rearrangement joins TRBV4-2 to TRBJ1-2, with 8 nucleotides matching TRBD1. This CDR3 spans 13 amino acids. Per the germline V gene, CDR1 is LGHNA and CDR2 is YNFKEQ. With V trimmed by 8 bases and J by 2 bases, 4 bases remained unmatched. The CDR3 DNA follows: TGTGCCAGCGGCGGGACAGGAAACTATGGCTACACCTTC. This translates into CASGGTGNYGYTF.

This chain joins TRBV6-5 and TRBJ1-5, with 8 bases matching TRBD1. The V gene's germline CDR1 is MNHEY and CDR2 SVGAGI. Unmatched junction bases numbered 8, after V lost 7 bases and J lost 6 bases. The length of the CDR3 is 14 residues. This CDR3 reads CASTQGAKVQPQHF. In DNA form, the CDR3 reads TGTGCCAGCACCCAGGGGGCTAAGGTTCAGCCCCAGCATTTT.

The chain joins TRBV5-4 to TRBJ2-6, with a tentative D call TRBD2 (6 bases). Germline CDR1 is SGHNT and CDR2 is YYREEE (reference sequence). The CDR3 is 15 residues long. V was trimmed by 2 bases and J by 0 bases, leaving 6 bases between them. CDR3 nucleotide sequence: TGTGCCAGCAGCTTCGGGGGCTCTGGGGCCAACGTCCTGACTTTC. This sequence encodes CASSFGGSGANVLTF.

The rearrangement links TRBV6-4 to TRBJ2-2, with 10 bases aligning to TRBD2. The CDR3 has 16 amino acids. Germline trimming cut 4 bases from V and 5 bases from J; bases unmatched to any gene: 7. Germline V gives CDR1 MRHNA, CDR2 SNTAGT. In DNA form, the CDR3 reads TGTGCCAGCAGTGCTACACTAGCGGGAAGGACCGGGGAGCTGTTTTTT. This translates into CASSATLAGRTGELFF.